This T cell receptor (beta chain) was identified in a study of cytotoxic CD8 clonotypes in ibrutinib-treated CLL. The CDR3 extends over 17 amino acids. The V gene's germline CDR1 is SGHDT and CDR2 YYEEEE. Trimming removed 0 bases from V and 0 bases from J, with 13 bases in between. The protocol was immunoSEQ multiplex PCR, while the TCRdb copy is restricted to in-frame clones and leaves out a portion. The table shows a few hundred thousand clones, with under 80% occurring only once. This chain links TRBV5-6 with TRBJ1-5, with TRBD1 as a possible D gene (5 bases). The sample was PBMCs, taken after 24 months of ibrutinib treatment. The sequence was obtained from a human donor with chronic lymphocytic leukemia. The CDR3 bases are TGTGCCAGCAGCTTGGGGGCTGGGGGTTATAGCAATCAGCCCCAGCATTTT. Amino acids: CASSLGAGGYSNQPQHF. Together with reference TRBV5-6 and TRBJ1-5, the CDR3 gives the full variable domain: DAGVTQSPTHLIKTRGQQVTLRCSPKSGHDTVSWYQQALGQGPQFIFQYYEEEERQRGNFPDRFSGHQFPNYSSELNVNALLLGDSALYLCASSLGAGGYSNQPQHFGDGTRLSIL.